The 3 T cell receptor beta chains below come from one sample, sequenced in a study of T-cell reconstitution after alpha-beta-depleted transplantation in children. A library of TCRbeta sequences, prepared with unique molecular identifiers, was generated. In TCRdb, the PCR reads were re-called with MiXCR into one record per CDR3 protein. This table has about 460,000 distinct CDR3 sequences, about 10% appearing once. The material sequenced was PBMCs, mostly from graft donor cells, taken 180 days after TCRalphabeta/CD19-depleted stem cell transplant. All receptors derive from a female patient aged 2 to 10 who had a stem cell transplant for aplastic anemia, so the T cells may come from the graft donor.

This clonotype was picked up many times. CDR3: CASSLHPGNTEAFF. The CDR3 nucleotides are TGTGCCAGCAGTTTACATCCGGGGAACACTGAAGCTTTCTTT. The chain couples TRBV12-3 or TRBV12-4 to TRBJ1-1; D gene ambiguous. The CDR3 extends over 14 amino acids. V was trimmed by 2 bases and J by 1 base, leaving 8 bases between them.

The gene calls are TRBV27 and TRBJ2-1, with 9 bases lining up with TRBD1. The CDR3 sequence is 16 residues long. Germline trimming cut 6 bases from V and 2 bases from J; bases unmatched to any gene: 8. CDR1 MNHEY and CDR2 SMNVEV come from the germline V gene (reference sequence). The CDR3 protein is CASRETGTGTYNEQFF. The CDR3 DNA follows: TGTGCCAGCAGAGAAACAGGGACAGGGACCTACAATGAGCAGTTCTTC.

This clonotype appeared once. This chain joins TRBV24-1 and TRBJ2-1, with D unclear. The CDR3 runs 15 residues. Trimming pared 2 bases from V and 6 bases from J, leaving 13 bases between. Germline V gene data show CDR1 as KGHDR and CDR2 as SFDVKD. The CDR3 DNA follows: TGTGCCACCAGTGATTCGGCCGTTAACCCCAATGAGCAGTTCTTC. It codes for CATSDSAVNPNEQFF.